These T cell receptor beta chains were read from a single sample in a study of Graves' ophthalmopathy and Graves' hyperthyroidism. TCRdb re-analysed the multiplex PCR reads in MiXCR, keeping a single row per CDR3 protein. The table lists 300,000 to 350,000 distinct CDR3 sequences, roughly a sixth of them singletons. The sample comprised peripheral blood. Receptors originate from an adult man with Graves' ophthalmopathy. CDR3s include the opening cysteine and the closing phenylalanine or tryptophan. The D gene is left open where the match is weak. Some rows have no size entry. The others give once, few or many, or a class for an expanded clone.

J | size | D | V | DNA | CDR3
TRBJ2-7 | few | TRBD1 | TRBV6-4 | TGTGCCAGCAGTCAAAGGACAGGAAGCGAGCAGTACTTC | CASSQRTGSEQYF
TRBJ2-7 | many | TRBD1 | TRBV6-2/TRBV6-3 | TGTGCCAGCAAGTATGGGGACAGAACCTACGAGCAGTACTTC | CASKYGDRTYEQYF
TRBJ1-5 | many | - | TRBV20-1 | TGCAGTGCTATAATCCAGGGGACCGAATCCCAGCATTTT | CSAIIQGTESQHF
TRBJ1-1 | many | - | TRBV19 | TGTGCCAGTAGTATAGGGGTCATGAACACTGAAGCTTTCTTT | CASSIGVMNTEAFF
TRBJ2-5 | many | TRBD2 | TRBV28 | TGTGCCAGCCGTGAGCGGGGGGGCCACGAGACCCAGTACTTC | CASRERGGHETQYF
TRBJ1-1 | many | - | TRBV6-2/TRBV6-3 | TGTGCCAGCAAGGAATCGCGGAAATACGCTGAAGCTTTCTTT | CASKESRKYAEAFF
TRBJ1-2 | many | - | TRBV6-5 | TGTGCCAGCAGTTACTCCCCTAACTATGGCTACACCTTC | CASSYSPNYGYTF
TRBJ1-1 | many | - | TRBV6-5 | TGTGCCACCGTGGGGCAGAACACTGAAGCTTTCTTT | CATVGQNTEAFF
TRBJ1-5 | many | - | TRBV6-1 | TGTGCCAGCAGTGAGGAGGGACGGGTGTGGCCCCAGCATTTT | CASSEEGRVWPQHF
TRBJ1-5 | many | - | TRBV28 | TGTGCCAGCAGTTTTTTACTTCTTGGAAACAATCAGCCCCAGCATTTT | CASSFLLLGNNQPQHF
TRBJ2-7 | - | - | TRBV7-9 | TGTGCCAGCGGCTGGGCGCTCGAGCAGTACTTC | CASGWALEQYF
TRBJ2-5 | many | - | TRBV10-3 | TGTGCCACCGCGGGGACGGCCCAAGAGACCCAGTACTTC | CATAGTAQETQYF
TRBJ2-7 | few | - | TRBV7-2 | TGTGCCAGCAGCCCCAGGCCCGGGCCCGCCTACGAGCAGTACTTC | CASSPRPGPAYEQYF
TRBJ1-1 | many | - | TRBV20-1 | TGCAGTGCTGATCTGGACGGACGGAACACTGAAGCTTTCTTT | CSADLDGRNTEAFF
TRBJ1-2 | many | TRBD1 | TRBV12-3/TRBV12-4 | TGTGCCAGCAGTTTAATCACAGGGGACACTTACACCTTC | CASSLITGDTYTF
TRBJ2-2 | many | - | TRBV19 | TGTGCCAGTAGTATACAGGGTCAAACCGGGGAGCTGTTTTTT | CASSIQGQTGELFF
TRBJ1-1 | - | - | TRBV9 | TGTGCCAGCAGCGTAGGGGCAGGGGTTATGAACACTGAAGCTTTCTTT | CASSVGAGVMNTEAFF
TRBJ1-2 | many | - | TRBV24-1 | TGTGCCACCAGTGATTCCCGGGTCTATGGCTACACCTTC | CATSDSRVYGYTF
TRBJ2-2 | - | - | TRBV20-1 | TGCAGTGCTAGAGATTCCGCTTACGCGAACACCGGGGAGCTGTTTTTT | CSARDSAYANTGELFF
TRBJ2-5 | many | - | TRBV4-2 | TGTGCCAGCAGCCAAGATGTCAGAATCGGCCAGTACTTC | CASSQDVRIGQYF
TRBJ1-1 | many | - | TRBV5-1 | TGCGCCAGCAGGAAGCAATACCTGGGGACTGAAGCTTTCTTT | CASRKQYLGTEAFF
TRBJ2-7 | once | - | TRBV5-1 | TGCGCCAGCAGCTTAGGATGGACCGCAATCTCCTACGAGCAGTACTTC | CASSLGWTAISYEQYF
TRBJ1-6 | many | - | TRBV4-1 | TGCGCCAGCAGCCAAGATCTCAGGTCACCCCTCCACTTT | CASSQDLRSPLHF
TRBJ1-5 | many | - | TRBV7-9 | TGTGCCAGCAGCCCGAGTGGATCGGGGGCCCAGCATTTT | CASSPSGSGAQHF
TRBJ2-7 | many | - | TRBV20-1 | TGCAGTGCCCCACGTGACCCGGGAGACCTCTACGAGCAGTACTTC | CSAPRDPGDLYEQYF
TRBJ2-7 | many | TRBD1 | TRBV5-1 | TGCGCCAGCAGCACAGGACAGGGCTCCTACGAGCAGTACTTC | CASSTGQGSYEQYF
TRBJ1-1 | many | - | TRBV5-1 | TGTGCCAGCAGTTTAGCGGGAGGGAGCACTGAAGCTTTCTTT | CASSLAGGSTEAFF
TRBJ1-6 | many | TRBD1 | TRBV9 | TGTGCCAGCAGCGTATTCGACAGGGCGCCGGATTCACCCCTCCACTTT | CASSVFDRAPDSPLHF
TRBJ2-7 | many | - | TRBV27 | TGTGCCAGCAGCCCAACTGGCCGGGGAAATACCTACGAGCAGTACTTC | CASSPTGRGNTYEQYF
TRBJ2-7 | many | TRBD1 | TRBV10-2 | TGCGCCAGCTCGGGACAGGATCTCTACGAGCAGTACTTC | CASSGQDLYEQYF
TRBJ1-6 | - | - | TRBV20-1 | TGCAGTGCGGGGCGGGACGAGGGTTCACCCCTCCACTTT | CSAGRDEGSPLHF
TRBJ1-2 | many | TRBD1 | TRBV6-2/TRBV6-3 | TGTGCCAGCAGTGCGCCCCAGGGGGCGAGTGGCTACACCTTC | CASSAPQGASGYTF
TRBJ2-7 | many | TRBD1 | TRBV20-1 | TGCAGTGCTAGTAACCGGGACAGGGGAGGGTACGAGCAGTACTTC | CSASNRDRGGYEQYF
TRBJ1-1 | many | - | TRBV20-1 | TGCAGTGCTAGTCAGGGGACTGAAGCTTTCTTT | CSASQGTEAFF
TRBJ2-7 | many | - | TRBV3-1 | TGTGCCAGCAGCCAAGTCTCGGATCGGCAGTACTTC | CASSQVSDRQYF
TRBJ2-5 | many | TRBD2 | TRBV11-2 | TGTGCCAGCAGCTCTGATGGGACTAGCCAAGAGACCCAGTACTTC | CASSSDGTSQETQYF
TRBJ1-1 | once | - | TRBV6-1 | TGTGCCAGCAGTACCAGGGCCAAGATGGTTGCTTTCTTT | CASSTRAKMVAFF
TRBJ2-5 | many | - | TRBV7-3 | TGTGCCAGCAGCGGCGACGGCACTCACCAAGAGACCCAGTACTTC | CASSGDGTHQETQYF
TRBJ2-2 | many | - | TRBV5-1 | TGCGCCAGCAGCTTAGGGACCGGATACACCGGGGAGCTGTTTTTT | CASSLGTGYTGELFF
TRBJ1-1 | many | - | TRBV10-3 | TGTGCCACCCCGAACACTGAAGCTTTCTTT | CATPNTEAFF
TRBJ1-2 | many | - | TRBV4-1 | TGCGCCAGCAGCCAATCCTTCTCCGGGGCAGAGGCGGTCTATGGCTACACCTTC | CASSQSFSGAEAVYGYTF
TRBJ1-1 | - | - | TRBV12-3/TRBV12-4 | TGTGCCAGCAGTTTAAGCGCTGAGGCTTTCTTT | CASSLSAEAFF
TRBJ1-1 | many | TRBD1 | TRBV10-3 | TGTGCCATCACCGGGACAGGGGCTGAAGCTTTCTTT | CAITGTGAEAFF
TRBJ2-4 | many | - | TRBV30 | TGTGCCTGGAGTGTACCATTGCTAGCCAAAAACATTCAGTACTTC | CAWSVPLLAKNIQYF
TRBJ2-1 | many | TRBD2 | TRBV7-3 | TGTGCCAGCAGCTTAACAAGCGGGAGTGCGTACAATGAGCAGTTCTTC | CASSLTSGSAYNEQFF
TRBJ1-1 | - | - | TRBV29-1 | TGCAGCGTTGAAGAACTCCTGGGCGGCGTACCTGAAGCTTTCTTT | CSVEELLGGVPEAFF
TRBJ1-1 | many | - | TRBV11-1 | TGTGCCAGCAGCCCGGAGCTGTTGAACACTGAAGCTTTCTTT | CASSPELLNTEAFF
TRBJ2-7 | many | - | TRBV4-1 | TGCGCCAGCAGCCAAAGAGGAGCCGGCTACGAGCAGTACTTC | CASSQRGAGYEQYF
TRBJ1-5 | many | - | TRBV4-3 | TGCGCCAGCAGCCAAGACAGAGATCAGCCCCAGCATTTT | CASSQDRDQPQHF
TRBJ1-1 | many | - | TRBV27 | TGTGCCAGCAGTCCCGGGTCACGCGACACTGAAGCTTTCTTT | CASSPGSRDTEAFF
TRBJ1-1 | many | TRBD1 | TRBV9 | TGTGCCAGCAGCGTGGTACAGGGGAGGCCCGAAGCTTTCTTT | CASSVVQGRPEAFF
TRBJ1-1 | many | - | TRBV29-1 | TGCAGCATTTGGGGAGAAGCATCGGGGGCCTTGAACACTGAAGCTTTCTTT | CSIWGEASGALNTEAFF
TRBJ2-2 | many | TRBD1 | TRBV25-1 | TGTGCCACCACCGGGACAGGGAACACCGGGGAGCTGTTTTTT | CATTGTGNTGELFF